These 32 T cell receptor beta chains originate from one sample sequenced in a study of blood T cell repertoires in COVID-19. Data came from immunoSEQ multiplex PCR; TCRdb stores just in-frame clones and leaves some out. The sample shows around 150,000 clones, about 90% of them seen only once. Material for sequencing was peripheral blood. These receptors were taken from a woman aged 55-75 years with active or convalescent COVID-19.

The rearrangement joins TRBV5-1 to TRBJ1-1; a weak D match, TRBD1 (5 bases). V was pared by 1 base and J by 3 bases, with 7 bases between. The CDR3 extends over 13 amino acids. Germline V CDR1 and CDR2: SGHRS, YFSETQ. In DNA form, the CDR3 reads TGCGCCAGCAGCTTGTGGGGGGACACTGAAGCTTTCTTT. It encodes CASSLWGDTEAFF.

CDR3 in amino acids: CASSQAGGNQPQHF. The DNA of the CDR3 is TGTGCCAGCAGCCAAGCAGGGGGAAATCAGCCCCAGCATTTT. The rearrangement uses TRBV3-1 (or the pseudogene TRBV3-2) and TRBJ1-5; TRBD1 agrees at 7 bases. The germline V gene has CDR1 LGHDT and CDR2 YNNKEL (reference sequence). The CDR3 contains 14 residues. V was pared by 1 base and J by 4 bases, with 1 base of the junction left unmatched.

This chain connects TRBV19 to TRBJ1-4; the D is unclear. Deletions cut 0 bases from V and 3 bases from J, with 8 bases between. The length of the CDR3 is 15 residues. From germline, CDR1 is LNHDA and CDR2 SQIVND (reference sequence). CDR3 amino acids: CASSIERAANEKLFF. As DNA, the CDR3 is TGTGCCAGTAGTATAGAGAGGGCAGCTAATGAAAAACTGTTTTTT. Filled out from reference TRBV19 and TRBJ1-4, the complete variable domain reads DGGITQSPKYLFRKEGQNVTLSCEQNLNHDAMYWYRQDPGQGLRLIYYSQIVNDFQKGDIAEGYSVSREKKESFPLTVTSAQKNPTAFYLCASSIERAANEKLFFGSGTQLSVL.

The rearrangement joins TRBV10-3 to TRBJ1-2; D gene ambiguous. Germline V gene sequence: CDR1 ENHRY, CDR2 SYGVKD. The CDR3 length is 14 residues. The ends were cut back, 5 bases at V and 2 bases at J, with 12 bases in the middle. For the CDR3, the DNA is TGTGCCATCAGTCCCCGGGAGGAGAACTATGGCTACACCTTC. Protein sequence: CAISPREENYGYTF.

The chain combines TRBV7-2 with TRBJ1-2, with 8 nucleotides matching TRBD1. Germline-derived CDR1 and CDR2 are SGHTA and FQGNSA. The CDR3 consists of 14 residues. The J segment lost 5 bases and the V segment lost 5 bases, leaving 7 bases of the junction unmatched. This CDR3 is CASSPRQGAYGYTF. CDR3 sequence (DNA): TGTGCCAGCAGCCCCCGCCAGGGGGCTTATGGCTACACCTTC.

This chain joins TRBV19 and TRBJ2-2; TRBD1 matches at 7 bases. This CDR3 spans 14 amino acids. Germline V lookup: CDR1 LNHDA, CDR2 SQIVND (reference sequence). The trim removed 5 bases at V and 6 bases at J, leaving 6 bases unmatched. Here the CDR3 reads CASSEGAYAGELFF. CDR3 DNA: TGTGCCAGTAGTGAGGGGGCTTACGCCGGGGAGCTGTTTTTT.

The V gene is TRBV6-6, the J gene TRBJ2-3, with unresolved D. The CDR3 length is 12 residues. Deletions cut 3 bases from V and 6 bases from J, with 7 bases between. Germline loops: CDR1 MNHNY, CDR2 SVGAGI (reference sequence). The CDR3 protein is CASSYSSDTQYF. DNA for the CDR3: TGTGCCAGCAGTTATAGTTCGGATACGCAGTATTTT.

V and J are TRBV11-3 and TRBJ2-1, with D possibly being TRBD1 (5 bases). V was shortened by 5 bases and J by 5 bases, with 16 bases between the two germline ends. Germline values: CDR1 SGHNT, CDR2 YENEEA. The CDR3 consists of 15 residues. The DNA of the CDR3 is TGTGCCAGCAGCACCCCATGGCAGGGTCACAATGAGCAGTTCTTC. Protein: CASSTPWQGHNEQFF.

The rearrangement uses TRBV12-5 and TRBJ2-1, with 9 bases identical to TRBD1. In germline, CDR1 is LGHNT, CDR2 FRNRAP. J gave up 4 bases and V 5 bases, and 6 bases lay outside the gene matches. The CDR3 loop spans 15 amino acids. CDR3 DNA: TGTGCTAGTGGTCTAGGGACAGGGCCGTACAATGAGCAGTTCTTC. Protein sequence: CASGLGTGPYNEQFF.

The gene calls are TRBV6-2 or TRBV6-3 and TRBJ1-5; D unclear. Germline V gene sequence: CDR1 MNHEY, CDR2 SVGEGT. The CDR3 has 14 residues. V was clipped by 6 bases and J by 0 bases, with 9 bases between them. CDR3 in DNA: TGTGCCAGCAGCCGCGCCGGTAGCAATCAGCCCCAGCATTTT. Translation: CASSRAGSNQPQHF.

This chain links TRBV30 with TRBJ2-3, with 10 bases lining up with TRBD2. The CDR3 loop spans 13 amino acids. The junction had 0 bases not matched to a gene; V was cut back by 2 bases and J by 4 bases. In germline, CDR1 is GTSNPN, CDR2 SVGIG (reference sequence). The CDR3 is CAWSSGGADTQYF. CDR3 DNA sequence: TGTGCCTGGAGTAGCGGGGGGGCAGATACGCAGTATTTT.

The J gene is TRBJ1-3, the V gene TRBV11-2; maybe TRBD1 (6 bases). In germline, CDR1 is SGHAT, CDR2 FQNNGV. Trimming took off 5 bases at V and 2 bases at J, with 13 bases between the two ends. This CDR3 spans 15 amino acids. The CDR3 DNA reads TGTGCCAGCAGCCCTGGGGGGGCGGCTGGAAACACCATATATTTT. As protein: CASSPGGAAGNTIYF.

The chain employs TRBV12-3 or TRBV12-4 and TRBJ2-1; D may be TRBD2 (5 bases). Trimming pared 8 bases from V and 5 bases from J, leaving 10 bases between. This CDR3 is 12 amino acids long. This CDR3 reads CASSETNNEQFF. CDR3 coding DNA: TGTGCCAGCTCCGAGACTAACAATGAGCAGTTCTTC.

The rearrangement uses TRBV9 and TRBJ1-1, with unresolved D. From germline, CDR1 is SGDLS and CDR2 YYNGEE. V gave up 3 bases and J gave up 4 bases, with 13 bases separating them. The CDR3 spans 14 residues. The CDR3 sequence is CASSGTGGITEAFF. DNA for the CDR3: TGTGCCAGCAGCGGGACGGGAGGGATCACTGAAGCTTTCTTT.

This clone was seen only a few times. In DNA, the CDR3 is TGTGCCAGCTCGGAAGTCGTACGGGACAGGGATGGCTACACCTTC. Protein product: CASSEVVRDRDGYTF. The chain has TRBV18 and TRBJ1-2; 9 positions match TRBD1. J gave up 6 bases and V 6 bases, and 11 bases lay outside the gene matches. The length of the CDR3 is 15 residues. Germline values: CDR1 KGHSH, CDR2 LQKENI.

As DNA, the CDR3 is TGTGCCAGCAGCTTAAGGGGCGACCGCTATGGCTACACCTTC. Amino acid sequence: CASSLRGDRYGYTF. J is TRBJ1-2 and V is TRBV7-3; weak D call: TRBD1 (5 bases). The ends were cut back, 1 base at V and 4 bases at J, with 10 bases in the middle. This CDR3 contains 14 residues. Germline loops: CDR1 SGHTA, CDR2 FQGTGA.

As to this clone: The junction differs from germline at one of its ends, possibly a read error. The chain is built from TRBV20-1 and TRBJ1-2; 9 nucleotides agree with TRBD1. The germline gives CDR1 DFQATT, CDR2 SNEGSKA (reference sequence). The CDR3 has 11 amino acids. The CDR3 sequence is CSAVNRDRAFF. The DNA for the CDR3 is TGCAGTGCCGTGAACCGGGACAGGGCCTTCTTC.

V gene TRBV5-6 combines with J gene TRBJ2-1; D not certain. The V and J ends lost 4 bases and 0 bases respectively, with 14 bases between them. The CDR3 is made up of 16 amino acids. Looked up from germline, CDR1 is SGHDT and CDR2 is YYEEEE. The chain's CDR3 is CASSLPTVSSYNEQFF. Here the CDR3 DNA reads TGTGCCAGCAGCCTACCCACAGTGAGCTCCTACAATGAGCAGTTCTTC. Supplemented by reference TRBV5-6 and TRBJ2-1, the full variable domain reads DAGVTQSPTHLIKTRGQQVTLRCSPKSGHDTVSWYQQALGQGPQFIFQYYEEEERQRGNFPDRFSGHQFPNYSSELNVNALLLGDSALYLCASSLPTVSSYNEQFFGPGTRLTVL.

The rearrangement links TRBV2 to TRBJ2-3; 11 nucleotides line up with TRBD2. This CDR3 region has 15 residues. Germline loops: CDR1 SNHLY, CDR2 FYNNEI. The V gene end was trimmed by 3 bases and the J gene end by 2 bases; junction bases not matched to a gene: 1. The CDR3 protein is CASSETSGNTDTQYF. The CDR3 region has the DNA TGTGCCAGCAGTGAGACTAGCGGGAACACAGATACGCAGTATTTT.

This chain joins TRBV19 and TRBJ1-2; D not resolved. The CDR3 is 13 amino acids. V was pared by 4 bases and J by 4 bases, with 10 bases between. The germline CDR1 and CDR2 sequences are LNHDA and SQIVND (reference sequence). The CDR3 bases are TGTGCCAGTAGTAGGGTGGAGGCCTATGGCTACACCTTC. This translates into CASSRVEAYGYTF.

The rearrangement joins TRBV5-4 to TRBJ1-1; no clear D. Between the trimmed V and J ends, which lost 3 bases and 1 base, there was a span of 7 bases. Germline CDR1 and CDR2: SGHNT and YYREEE (reference sequence). The CDR3 totals 13 residues. The chain's CDR3 is CASSYAANTEAFF. CDR3 nucleotide sequence: TGTGCCAGCAGCTATGCGGCGAACACTGAAGCTTTCTTT.

The chain combines TRBV4-3 with TRBJ1-6; D possibly corresponds to TRBD1 (5 bases). The CDR3 has 13 amino acids. Germline loops: CDR1 LGHNA, CDR2 YSLEER. V lost 1 base and J lost 13, with 11 bases in between. In nucleotides, the CDR3 is TGCGCCAGCAGCCAAGGACAGCTAGGGCCCCTCCACTTT. Protein product: CASSQGQLGPLHF.

V and J are TRBV6-1 and TRBJ1-3, with D unresolved. The V end was cut by 1 base, the J end by 0 bases, with 13 bases between. Germline loops: CDR1 MNHNS, CDR2 SASEGT. The CDR3 totals 17 residues. CDR3 nucleotide sequence: TGTGCCAGCAGTGAAGAATACGGAGTGAGCTCTGGAAACACCATATATTTT. Encoded protein: CASSEEYGVSSGNTIYF.

The chain carries TRBV19 and TRBJ2-1; 8 bases fit TRBD2. This CDR3 is 13 amino acids long. V was pared by 6 bases and J by 2 bases, with 0 bases of the junction left unmatched. Per the germline V gene, CDR1 is LNHDA and CDR2 is SQIVND (reference sequence). CDR3 loop: CASSGGAYNEQFF. The CDR3, as DNA: TGTGCCAGTAGCGGGGGGGCCTACAATGAGCAGTTCTTC.

V usage is TRBV19 and J usage is TRBJ1-5; D might be TRBD1 (6 bases). Deletions cut 1 base from V and 2 bases from J, with 12 bases between. The CDR3 loop spans 16 amino acids. CDR1 is LNHDA, CDR2 SQIVND, per germline (reference sequence). The CDR3 DNA reads as TGTGCCAGTAGTATAGGCGGGGGCATCGGCAATCAGCCCCAGCATTTT. It yields the protein CASSIGGGIGNQPQHF.

This clone was counted between two and nine times. The rearrangement uses TRBV3-1 (or the pseudogene TRBV3-2) and TRBJ1-5, with 7 bases matching TRBD1. V trimming: 4 bases; J trimming: 6 bases; junction bases outside the gene matches: 6. The CDR3 covers 14 residues. CDR1 LGHDT and CDR2 YNNKEL come from the germline V gene (reference sequence). The CDR3 sequence is CASSLTGVSQPQHF. CDR3 coding DNA: TGTGCCAGCAGCCTAACAGGGGTTAGTCAGCCCCAGCATTTT.

V gene TRBV5-1 combines with J gene TRBJ1-2; 7 bases are a match to TRBD1. Per germline, CDR1 SGHRS and CDR2 YFSETQ. The CDR3 is 13 residues long. J lost 8 bases, V lost 3 bases, and 7 bases had no gene match. CDR3 region: CASSSTTGEGYTF. The CDR3 DNA is TGCGCCAGCAGCTCAACCACAGGGGAGGGCTACACCTTC.

The V gene is TRBV4-3, the J gene TRBJ1-2; D is possibly TRBD1 (5 bases). The CDR3 runs 16 residues. CDR1 and CDR2 from the germline V gene are LGHNA and YSLEER. The V end lost 0 bases, the J end lost 4 bases, and 15 bases lay between the germline ends. In DNA form, the CDR3 reads TGCGCCAGCAGCCAAGACCCGGGGACTGCCATCTATGGCTACACCTTC. It specifies CASSQDPGTAIYGYTF.

This clone was counted only a few times. The V gene is TRBV7-8, the J gene TRBJ1-4; D gene unclear. The V gene's germline CDR1 is SGHVS and CDR2 FQNEAQ. The CDR3 consists of 14 residues. V was pared by 5 bases and J by 6 bases, with 13 bases between. CDR3 coding DNA: TGTGCCAGCAGCACCACGGGTCGGTATGAAAAACTGTTTTTT. Its translation: CASSTTGRYEKLFF.

The V gene is TRBV4-3, the J gene TRBJ1-2, with a weak D call TRBD1 (6 bases). The CDR3 length is 17 residues. The germline gives CDR1 LGHNA, CDR2 YSLEER. V gave up 0 bases and J gave up 4 bases, with 18 bases separating them. The CDR3 coding sequence is TGCGCCAGCAGCCAAGATTTAGGGGGGGTGGAGGGCTATGGCTACACCTTC. This sequence encodes CASSQDLGGVEGYGYTF.

The chain carries TRBV5-8 and TRBJ2-6; 8 positions agree with TRBD1. Germline CDR1 and CDR2: SGHTS and YDEGEE. J lost 6 bases, V lost 5 bases, and 7 bases had no gene match. The CDR3 has 15 amino acids. For the CDR3, the DNA is TGTGCCAGCAGAACCCGGACAGGGAAGGCCAACGTCCTGACTTTC. It specifies CASRTRTGKANVLTF.

The chain uses TRBV18 and TRBJ2-7; 10 nucleotides match TRBD1. There are 14 residues in the CDR3. The junction had 7 bases not matched to a gene; V was cut back by 5 bases and J by 6 bases. Germline-derived CDR1 and CDR2 are KGHSH and LQKENI. CDR3 residues: CASSTGTGAIEQYF. DNA of the CDR3: TGTGCCAGCTCAACCGGGACAGGGGCGATCGAGCAGTACTTC. Full variable domain (missing parts from reference TRBV18 and TRBJ2-7): NAGVMQNPRHLVRRRGQEARLRCSPMKGHSHVYWYRQLPEEGLKFMVYLQKENIIDESGMPKERFSAEFPKEGPSILRIQQVVRGDSAAYFCASSTGTGAIEQYFGPGTRLTVT.